Listed here are 22 T cell receptor beta chains from one sample, sequenced in a study of T cell responses to AZD1222 COVID-19 vaccine. The data were produced by immunoSEQ multiplex PCR, yet TCRdb's version contains in-frame clones alone and is incomplete. The sample holds 200,000 or so clones; roughly 93% are singletons and the top ten take roughly 0.99%. The sample was peripheral blood, taken on day 0 of AZD1222 vaccination. The source of these receptors is an adult in good health.

J is TRBJ1-4 and V is TRBV2, with TRBD1 as a possible D gene (5 bases). CDR3 size: 14 residues. V lost 7 bases and J lost 8, with 17 bases in between. Per the germline V gene, CDR1 is SNHLY and CDR2 is FYNNEI. The CDR3 protein is CASKVGRAGEKLFF. The CDR3 bases are TGTGCCAGCAAAGTGGGCAGGGCGGGGGAAAAACTGTTTTTT.

This clone is a singleton in its sample. The chain recombines TRBV10-2 with TRBJ2-7, with 7 positions matching TRBD2. This CDR3 comprises 15 residues. Per the germline V gene, CDR1 is WSHSY and CDR2 is SAAADI. The V segment lost 3 bases and the J segment 4 bases; nucleotides outside the gene matches: 9. The chain's CDR3 is CASSERGLEIYEQYF. The DNA for the CDR3 is TGCGCCAGCAGTGAAAGAGGACTAGAGATTTACGAGCAGTACTTC.

This rearrangement joins TRBV24-1 to TRBJ2-7, with 8 nucleotides matching TRBD1. Germline V gene data show CDR1 as KGHDR and CDR2 as SFDVKD. After removal of 0 bases from V and 1 base from J, the junction contained 10 bases not matched to a gene. CDR3 size: 18 residues. CDR3 DNA: TGTGCCACCAGTGATTTGCGCTCCAAGACAGGGGTGTCCTACGAGCAGTACTTC. It yields the protein CATSDLRSKTGVSYEQYF.

This chain joins TRBV6-6 and TRBJ1-2; TRBD1 matches at 7 bases. The V gene's germline CDR1 is MNHNY and CDR2 SVGAGI (reference sequence). The CDR3 runs 15 residues. The V and J ends lost 2 bases and 4 bases, in that order; junction bases with no gene match: 7. CDR3 bases: TGTGCCAGCAGTTACCCGCCGACAGGGCCCTATGGCTACACCTTC. Translation gives CASSYPPTGPYGYTF.

The rearrangement joins TRBV10-2 to TRBJ1-1, with a tentative D call TRBD1 (6 bases). The ends were cut back, 5 bases at V and 0 bases at J, with 7 bases in the middle. Germline assignment: CDR1 WSHSY and CDR2 SAAADI. There are 13 residues in the CDR3. The CDR3 region is CASSRTVNTEAFF. For the CDR3, the DNA is TGCGCCAGCAGTCGGACAGTGAACACTGAAGCTTTCTTT.

This chain joins TRBV3-1 (or the pseudogene TRBV3-2) and TRBJ2-5, with a weak D call TRBD1 (6 bases). Between the trimmed V and J ends, which lost 0 bases and 4 bases, there was a span of 15 bases. CDR1 and CDR2 (germline): LGHDT, YNNKEL (reference sequence). The CDR3 sequence is 16 residues long. This CDR3 is CASSQDRQGLGETQYF. As DNA, the CDR3 is TGTGCCAGCAGCCAAGATAGGCAGGGGCTGGGAGAGACCCAGTACTTC.

A remark on this clone: This sample includes further DNA sequences coding for the same CDR3. This sequence joins TRBV14 and TRBJ1-1; D unresolved. Germline lookup yields CDR1 SGHDN and CDR2 FVKESK. With 0 bases removed from V and 4 bases from J, the gap between germline ends came to 6 bases. The CDR3 is 13 residues long. CDR3 nucleotide sequence: TGTGCCAGCAGCCAAGAGCGGGGCACTGAAGCTTTCTTT. Translating gives CASSQERGTEAFF.

The rearrangement joins TRBV5-5 to TRBJ2-7, with 8 bases fitting TRBD1. V was clipped by 4 bases and J by 0 bases; unmatched bases: 0. Germline V gives CDR1 SGHKS, CDR2 YYEKEE (reference sequence). The CDR3 loop spans 13 amino acids. The DNA of the CDR3 is TGTGCCAGCAGCGGGACAGGCTCCTACGAGCAGTACTTC. Translating it yields CASSGTGSYEQYF.

The V call is TRBV6-5, the J call TRBJ1-4; 9 nucleotides line up with TRBD1. The junction had 4 bases not matched to a gene; V was cut back by 0 bases and J by 8 bases. Germline V gene data show CDR1 as MNHEY and CDR2 as SVGAGI. The CDR3 consists of 15 residues. The CDR3 sequence is CASSYSQGAGEKLFF. CDR3 bases: TGTGCCAGCAGTTACTCACAGGGGGCAGGGGAAAAACTGTTTTTT.

This clone was counted a single time. This chain connects TRBV13 to TRBJ1-4; the D is unclear. V was clipped by 4 bases and J by 3 bases, with 9 bases between them. The CDR3 length is 14 residues. CDR1 is PRHDT, CDR2 FYEKMQ, per germline (reference sequence). CDR3 DNA sequence: TGTGCCAGCAGCTATGGACGGGCTAATGAAAAACTGTTTTTT. Translated, it gives CASSYGRANEKLFF. The whole variable domain, filled in from reference TRBV13 and TRBJ1-4, reads AAGVIQSPRHLIKEKRETATLKCYPIPRHDTVYWYQQGPGQDPQFLISFYEKMQSDKGSIPDRFSAQQFSDYHSELNMSSLELGDSALYFCASSYGRANEKLFFGSGTQLSVL.

This chain uses TRBV5-5 with TRBJ1-5, with TRBD1 matching 7 bases. With 0 bases clipped from V and 3 bases from J, the junction kept 6 bases outside the gene matches. Germline V gives CDR1 SGHKS, CDR2 YYEKEE (reference sequence). The CDR3 has 16 amino acids. CDR3 in amino acids: CASSLVAGGINQPQHF. CDR3 DNA: TGTGCCAGCAGCTTGGTGGCAGGGGGAATCAATCAGCCCCAGCATTTT.

V is TRBV9 and J is TRBJ2-1, with 9 bases lining up with TRBD2. Unmatched junction bases numbered 7, after V lost 5 bases and J lost 1 base. Germline CDR1 reads SGDLS; CDR2 reads YYNGEE. The CDR3 extends over 16 amino acids. DNA of the CDR3: TGTGCCAGCAGTGAACGTAGCGGGAGTTCCTACAATGAGCAGTTCTTC. This translates into CASSERSGSSYNEQFF.

The rearrangement links TRBV28 to TRBJ2-7; D gene ambiguous. Germline V gene sequence: CDR1 MDHEN, CDR2 SYDVKM. There are 15 residues in the CDR3. The germline V and J ends were trimmed by 6 bases and 6 bases, with 21 bases remaining between them. The CDR3 sequence is CASSPQLGQRPEQYF. For the CDR3, the DNA is TGTGCCAGCAGCCCACAGCTAGGCCAGCGTCCCGAGCAGTACTTC.

This chain joins TRBV4-2 and TRBJ1-5; D may be TRBD1 (5 bases). This CDR3 region has 16 residues. Germline V gene sequence: CDR1 LGHNA, CDR2 YNFKEQ. Trimming took off 0 bases at V and 7 bases at J, with 16 bases between the two ends. For the CDR3, the DNA is TGTGCCAGCAGCCAAGATAATGGGGGAGTAAAACAGCCCCAGCATTTT. It yields the protein CASSQDNGGVKQPQHF.

DNA for the CDR3: TGTGCCAGCAGTTCCGGGACAGGGGGAACCTACGAGCAGTACTTC. It specifies CASSSGTGGTYEQYF. This sequence joins TRBV6-5 and TRBJ2-7; 11 bases match TRBD1. V trimming: 4 bases; J trimming: 2 bases; junction bases outside the gene matches: 4. CDR3 size: 15 residues. Germline V gene sequence: CDR1 MNHEY, CDR2 SVGAGI.

The chain uses TRBV5-1 and TRBJ2-5, with D unclear. This CDR3 contains 14 residues. Germline V gene data show CDR1 as SGHRS and CDR2 as YFSETQ. Trimming pared 0 bases from V and 4 bases from J, leaving 10 bases between. CDR3 region: CASSLASGVETQYF. DNA for the CDR3: TGCGCCAGCAGCTTGGCATCCGGAGTAGAGACCCAGTACTTC.

In DNA form, the CDR3 reads TGTGCCAGCAGCCCGACATCGGTGGGGACAGGGGCGCCTATGAACACTGAAGCTTTCTTT. Translation gives CASSPTSVGTGAPMNTEAFF. This chain joins TRBV6-6 and TRBJ1-1; TRBD1 matches 10 bases. Germline CDR1 MNHNY, CDR2 SVGAGI (reference sequence). The CDR3 runs 20 residues. V dropped 6 bases and J dropped 0; count of bases not matched to a gene: 19.

The chain is built from TRBV7-3 and TRBJ2-3; 14 bases agree with TRBD2. This CDR3 is 15 amino acids long. Germline V gives CDR1 SGHTA, CDR2 FQGTGA. V lost 5 bases and J lost 5; bases outside the gene matches: 3. CDR3 coding DNA: TGTGCCAGCAGCCTGGGACTAGCGGGAGTAGATACGCAGTATTTT. As protein: CASSLGLAGVDTQYF.

This sequence joins TRBV19 and TRBJ1-4, with 8 bases aligning to TRBD1. Unmatched junction bases numbered 5, after V lost 6 bases and J lost 8 bases. The CDR3 has 13 amino acids. CDR1 LNHDA and CDR2 SQIVND come from the germline V gene (reference sequence). The CDR3 DNA sequence: TGTGCCAGTAGGGACAGGGTACGGGAAAAACTGTTTTTT. Its protein is CASRDRVREKLFF.

This clone has a single count. V is TRBV28 and J is TRBJ2-7; TRBD2 matches at 11 bases. Germline values: CDR1 MDHEN, CDR2 SYDVKM. J gave up 2 bases and V 8 bases, and 8 bases lay outside the gene matches. The CDR3 runs 15 residues. The CDR3 bases are TGTGCCAGCGGCGCGACTAGCGGGGTTACCTACGAGCAGTACTTC. It specifies CASGATSGVTYEQYF.

This sequence joins TRBV9 and TRBJ2-5; D perhaps matches TRBD2 (6 bases). Trimming pared 4 bases from V and 5 bases from J, leaving 15 bases between. This CDR3 is built from 14 residues. Germline V lookup: CDR1 SGDLS, CDR2 YYNGEE. The CDR3 loop reads CASSISGGLETQYF. CDR3 nucleotide sequence: TGTGCCAGCAGCATTAGTGGAGGGTTGGAGACCCAGTACTTC.

V is TRBV24-1 and J is TRBJ2-2, with TRBD1 matching 7 bases. The length of the CDR3 is 14 residues. Germline lookup yields CDR1 KGHDR and CDR2 SFDVKD. V gave up 4 bases and J gave up 5 bases; unmatched junction bases: 3. CDR3: CATSESGGTGELFF. The CDR3 DNA sequence: TGTGCCACCAGTGAATCAGGGGGTACCGGGGAGCTGTTTTTT.